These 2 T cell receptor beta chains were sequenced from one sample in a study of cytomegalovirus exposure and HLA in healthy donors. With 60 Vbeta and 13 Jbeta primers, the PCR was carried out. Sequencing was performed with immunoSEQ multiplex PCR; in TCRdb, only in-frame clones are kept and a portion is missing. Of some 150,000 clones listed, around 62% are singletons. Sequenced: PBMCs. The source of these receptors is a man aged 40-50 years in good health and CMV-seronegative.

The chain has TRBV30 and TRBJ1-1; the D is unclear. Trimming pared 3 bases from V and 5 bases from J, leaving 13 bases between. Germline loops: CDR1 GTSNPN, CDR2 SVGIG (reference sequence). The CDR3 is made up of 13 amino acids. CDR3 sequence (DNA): TGTGCCTGGAGGCACACCATGGAGACTGAAGCTTTCTTT. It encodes CAWRHTMETEAFF.

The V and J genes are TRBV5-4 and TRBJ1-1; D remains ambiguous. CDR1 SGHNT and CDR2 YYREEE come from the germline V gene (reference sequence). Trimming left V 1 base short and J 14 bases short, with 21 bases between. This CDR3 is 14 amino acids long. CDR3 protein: CASSLSGEELNWFF. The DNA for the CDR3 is TGTGCCAGCAGCTTGAGTGGGGAGGAGTTGAACTGGTTCTTT.